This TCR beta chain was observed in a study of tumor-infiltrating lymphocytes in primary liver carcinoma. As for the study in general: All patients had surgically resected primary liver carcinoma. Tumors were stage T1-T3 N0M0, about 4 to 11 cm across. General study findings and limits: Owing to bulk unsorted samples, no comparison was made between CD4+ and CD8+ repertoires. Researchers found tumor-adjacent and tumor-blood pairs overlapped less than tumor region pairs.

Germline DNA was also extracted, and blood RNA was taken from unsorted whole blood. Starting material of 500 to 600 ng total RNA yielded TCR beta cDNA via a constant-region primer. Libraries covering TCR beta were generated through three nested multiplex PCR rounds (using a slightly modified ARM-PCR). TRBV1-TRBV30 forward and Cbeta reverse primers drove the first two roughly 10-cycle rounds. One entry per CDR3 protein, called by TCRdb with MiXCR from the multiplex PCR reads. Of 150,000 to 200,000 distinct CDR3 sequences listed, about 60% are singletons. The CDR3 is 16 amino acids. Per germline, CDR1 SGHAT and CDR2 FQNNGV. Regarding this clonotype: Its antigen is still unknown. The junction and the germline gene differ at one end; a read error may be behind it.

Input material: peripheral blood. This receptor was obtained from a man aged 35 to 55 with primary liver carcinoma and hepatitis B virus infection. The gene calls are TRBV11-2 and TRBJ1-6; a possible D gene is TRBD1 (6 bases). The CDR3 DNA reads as TGTGCCAACAGCTCCACTCCAGGAGGGGGTTTGACACCACTCCACTTT. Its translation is CANSSTPGGGLTPLHF. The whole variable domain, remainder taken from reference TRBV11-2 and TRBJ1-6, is EAGVAQSPRYKIIEKRQSVAFWCNPISGHATLYWYQQILGQGPKLLIQFQNNGVVDDSQLPKDRFSAERLKGVDSTLKIQPAKLEDSAVYLCANSSTPGGGLTPLHFGNGTRLTVT.